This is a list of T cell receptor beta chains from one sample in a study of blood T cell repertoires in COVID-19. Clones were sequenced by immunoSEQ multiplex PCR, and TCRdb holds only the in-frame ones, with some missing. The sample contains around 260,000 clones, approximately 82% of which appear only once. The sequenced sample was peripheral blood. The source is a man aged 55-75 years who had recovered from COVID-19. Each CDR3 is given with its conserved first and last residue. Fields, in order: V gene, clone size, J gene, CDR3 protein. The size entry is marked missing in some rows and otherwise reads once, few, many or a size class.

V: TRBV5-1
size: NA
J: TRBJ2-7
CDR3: CASSLSIVVAGEQYF

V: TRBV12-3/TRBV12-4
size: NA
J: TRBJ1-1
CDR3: CASSRQGRTEAFF

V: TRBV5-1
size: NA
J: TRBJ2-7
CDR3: CASSKDSTYEQYF

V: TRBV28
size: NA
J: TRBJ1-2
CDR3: CAIPRPGGARDGYTF

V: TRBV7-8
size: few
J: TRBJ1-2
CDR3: CASSLGQSNYGYTF

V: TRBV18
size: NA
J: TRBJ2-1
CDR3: CASSPRTGIYNEQFF

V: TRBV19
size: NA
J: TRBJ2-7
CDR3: CASTPRGGYEQYF

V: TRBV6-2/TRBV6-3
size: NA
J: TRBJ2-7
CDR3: CASSYLAGTSYEQYF

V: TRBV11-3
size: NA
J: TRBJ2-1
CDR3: CASSPNSNEQFF

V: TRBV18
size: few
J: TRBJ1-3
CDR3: CASSQGQRGNTIYF

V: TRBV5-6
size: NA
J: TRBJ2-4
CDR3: CASSLAGSFGGGSQYF

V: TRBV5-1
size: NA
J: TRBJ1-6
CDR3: CASSLGQGSSSYNSPLHF

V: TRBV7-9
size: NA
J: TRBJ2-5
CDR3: CASSLGLVETQYF

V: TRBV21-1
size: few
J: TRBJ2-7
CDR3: CASTNNRRCSYEQYF

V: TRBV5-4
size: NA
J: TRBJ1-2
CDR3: CASSLQGVYGYTF

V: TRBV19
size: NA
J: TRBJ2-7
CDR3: CASSTSGYEQYF

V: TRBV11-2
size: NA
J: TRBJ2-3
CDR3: CASSLLVGGPDTQYF

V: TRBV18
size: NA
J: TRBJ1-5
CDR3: CASSSIRGAAIQPQHF

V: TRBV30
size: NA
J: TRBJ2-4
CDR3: CAWSLRTAAKNIQYF

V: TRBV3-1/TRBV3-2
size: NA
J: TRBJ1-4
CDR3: CASSQATRSSEKLFF

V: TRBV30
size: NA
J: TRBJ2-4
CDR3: CAWSTGLAGSGLAKNIQYF

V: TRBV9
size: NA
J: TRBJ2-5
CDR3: CASSVGTSGGAIETQYF

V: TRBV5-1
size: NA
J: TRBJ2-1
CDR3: CASSLRQGSYNEQFF

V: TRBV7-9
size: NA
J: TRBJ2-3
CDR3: CASSWGLAGTTDTQYF

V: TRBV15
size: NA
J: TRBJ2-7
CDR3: CATSSPLAGGPGEQYF

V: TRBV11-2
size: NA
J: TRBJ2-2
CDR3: CASSLTGQGNTGELFF

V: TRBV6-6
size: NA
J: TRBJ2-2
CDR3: CASSPRGQANTGELFF

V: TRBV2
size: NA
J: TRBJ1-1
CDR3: CASSVTGITEAFF

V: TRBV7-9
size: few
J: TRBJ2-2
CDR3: CASSDPGQGLTGELFF

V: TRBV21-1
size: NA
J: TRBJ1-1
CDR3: CASSKEGSGCGGLWTEAFF

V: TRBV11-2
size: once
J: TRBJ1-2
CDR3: CASSLPPGTGIASYTF

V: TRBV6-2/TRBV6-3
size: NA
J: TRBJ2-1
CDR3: CASSYGSADNEQFF

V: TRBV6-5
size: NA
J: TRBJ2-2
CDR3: CASSARQGVSGELFF

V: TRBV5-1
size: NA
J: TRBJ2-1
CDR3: CASSKTPSGSYNEQFF

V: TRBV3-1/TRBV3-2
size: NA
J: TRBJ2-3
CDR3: CASSLFSSGSPTDTQYF

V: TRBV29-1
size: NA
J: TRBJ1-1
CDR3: CSVVWGQGYEAFF

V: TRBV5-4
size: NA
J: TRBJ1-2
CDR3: CASRKSAGTGYTF

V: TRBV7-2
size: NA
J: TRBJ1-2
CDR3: CASSLAGANYGYTF

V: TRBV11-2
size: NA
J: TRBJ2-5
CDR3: CASSYALAGRQETQYF

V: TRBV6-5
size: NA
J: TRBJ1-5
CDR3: CASRATGSNQPQHF

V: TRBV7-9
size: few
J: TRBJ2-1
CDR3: CASIAGRSNEKFF

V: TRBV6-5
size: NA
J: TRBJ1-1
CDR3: CASSYTSFNTEAFF

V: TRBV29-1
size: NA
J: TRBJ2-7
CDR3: CSVESGVSYEQYF

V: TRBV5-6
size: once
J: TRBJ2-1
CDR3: CASSLRTSGGVGEQFF

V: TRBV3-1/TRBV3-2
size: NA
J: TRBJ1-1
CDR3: CASSQEGGQRGAFF

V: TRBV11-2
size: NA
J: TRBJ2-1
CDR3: CASSLVAGKNEQFF

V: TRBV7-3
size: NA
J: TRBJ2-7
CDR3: CASSSSGGAGSEQYF

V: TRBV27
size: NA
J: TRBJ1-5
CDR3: CASSSVGSLQPQHF

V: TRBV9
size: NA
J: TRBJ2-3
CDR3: CASSPTGGGPTDTQYF

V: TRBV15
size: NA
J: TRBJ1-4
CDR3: CATSESEKLFF

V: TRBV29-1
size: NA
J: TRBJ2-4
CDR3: CSAHGTGGNIQYF

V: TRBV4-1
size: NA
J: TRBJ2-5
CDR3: CASRKGQEETQYF

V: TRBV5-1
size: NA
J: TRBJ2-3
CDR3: CASSGAQGANIGSGDTQYF

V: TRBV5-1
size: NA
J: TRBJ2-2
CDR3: CASKGGASTGELFF